This is a list of T cell receptor beta chains from one sample in a study of HIV-infected patients and healthy controls. A single record per CDR3 protein comes from TCRdb applying MiXCR to the 5' RACE reads. Among 15,000 to 20,000 distinct CDR3 sequences listed, roughly 19% were seen once. What was sequenced was CD8+ T cells from blood. These receptors all stem from a human donor in good health. CDR3s include the opening cysteine and the closing phenylalanine or tryptophan. A D gene is named only where the DNA matches it firmly. Some rows mark clone size as missing; the rest say once, few, many or name a class of expanded clone.

>TRBV7-9|-|few|TRBJ1-1
TGTGCCAGCGTCCTCGGGGGGACTGAAGCTTTCTTT
CASVLGGTEAFF
>TRBV7-9|-|-|TRBJ2-3
TGTGCCAGCAGCTTAGAGGGGGATGGTACGCAGTATTTT
CASSLEGDGTQYF
>TRBV4-1|-|few|TRBJ1-1
TGCGCCAGCAGCCAAGAAAAGGGGGGGGGGGCGGTAGCTTTCTTT
CASSQEKGGGAVAFF
>TRBV29-1|-|few|TRBJ1-1
TGCAGCTACACTATGAACACTGAAGCTTTCTTT
CSYTMNTEAFF
>TRBV18|-|many|TRBJ1-1
TGTGCCAGCTCACCGGGGTCTGAAGCTTTCTTT
CASSPGSEAFF
>TRBV7-9|TRBD2|many|TRBJ2-1
TGTGCCAGCAGCCCCCACCCTAGCGGGGGGGCAAGTGAGCAGTTCTTC
CASSPHPSGGASEQFF
>TRBV4-2|TRBD2|once|TRBJ2-3
TGTGCCAGCAGCCCCACTAGCGGGAGGGAGCGGGGAGATACGCAGTATTTT
CASSPTSGRERGDTQYF
>TRBV27|-|-|TRBJ1-5
TGTGCCAGCAGCCTGGCAAGCTATAGCAATCAGCCCCAGCATTTT
CASSLASYSNQPQHF
>TRBV30|TRBD2|few|TRBJ2-1
TGTGCCTGGAGTATAGCGGGCAATGAGCAGTTCTTC
CAWSIAGNEQFF
>TRBV9|TRBD1|-|TRBJ2-5
TGTGCCAGCAGCGTAGGAGTGACAGGGCCAGAGACCCAGTACTTC
CASSVGVTGPETQYF
>TRBV7-9|TRBD2|-|TRBJ2-5
TGTGCCAGCAGCGCACTAGCGGGGGGCCTGTTTGTGGCCCAGTACTTC
CASSALAGGLFVAQYF
>TRBV7-3|-|-|TRBJ2-3
TGTGCCAGCAGCCCCGGGAAATATAGCACAGATACGCAGTATTTT
CASSPGKYSTDTQYF
>TRBV20-1|-|few|TRBJ1-1
TGCAGTGCTAGAGACGCAGCCCTGAACACTGAAGCTTTCTTT
CSARDAALNTEAFF